What follows are 16 T cell receptor beta chains derived from one specimen sequenced in a study of a mutant IDH1 vaccine in newly diagnosed glioma. Antigen specificity for these receptors is unknown. Sequencing used immunoSEQ multiplex PCR; TCRdb keeps in-frame clones, though not all of them. The sample records about 42,000 clones, approximately 85% being singletons. Time point described: week 5, during vaccination. What each vaccine dose contained was 300 ug of mutant IDH1 20-mer peptide, accompanied by topical imiquimod. Sequences were derived from PBMCs, sampled from a glioma patient whose treatment included an IDH1 peptide vaccine. These receptors all come from a man aged 40-49 years with glioma.

This clone was found a few times. V and J are TRBV11-2 and TRBJ2-3; D is unresolved. The CDR3 is 11 residues long. V shed 6 bases and J shed 3 bases, with 4 bases lying between them. Germline V gene lookup returns CDR1 SGHAT and CDR2 FQNNGV. CDR3 sequence reads: CASRRTDTQYF. The CDR3 bases are TGTGCCAGCAGGCGGACAGATACGCAGTATTTT.

This chain links TRBV4-2 with TRBJ2-7; 7 bases map to TRBD2. The CDR3 has 16 amino acids. The ends lost 3 bases at V and 5 bases at J; junction bases unmatched: 13. Germline CDR1 reads LGHNA; CDR2 reads YNFKEQ. The CDR3 sequence is CASSQGISGGEHEQYF. As DNA, the CDR3 is TGTGCCAGCAGCCAGGGGATATCGGGAGGTGAGCACGAGCAGTACTTC.

The table lists this clone with a count of one. The genes are TRBV4-2 and TRBJ2-5, with 9 positions matching TRBD1. V trimming: 3 bases; J trimming: 2 bases; junction bases outside the gene matches: 4. The CDR3 has 15 amino acids. Germline assignment: CDR1 LGHNA and CDR2 YNFKEQ. The CDR3 spells CASSQDRGLQETQYF. In DNA form, the CDR3 reads TGTGCCAGCAGCCAGGACAGGGGATTACAAGAGACCCAGTACTTC.

The V gene is TRBV7-9, the J gene TRBJ2-7; D might be TRBD1 (6 bases). There are 14 residues in the CDR3. V was clipped by 5 bases and J by 1 base, with 12 bases between them. From germline, CDR1 is SEHNR and CDR2 FQNEAQ (reference sequence). The CDR3 protein is CASSLDSRSYEQYF. In nucleotides, the CDR3 is TGTGCCAGCAGCCTGGACAGTAGGTCCTACGAGCAGTACTTC.

V usage is TRBV6-5 and J usage is TRBJ2-7, with D perhaps matching TRBD2 (5 bases). Per germline, CDR1 MNHEY and CDR2 SVGAGI. Trimming removed 0 bases from V and 4 bases from J, with 13 bases in between. This CDR3 is built from 15 residues. The DNA of the CDR3 is TGTGCCAGCAGTTACTCGACTGCGGGTCCTTACGAGCAGTACTTC. Translating it yields CASSYSTAGPYEQYF.

The chain carries TRBV7-6 and TRBJ1-5; 7 nucleotides line up with TRBD1. The CDR3 has 14 residues. Trimming at V came to 5 bases and at J to 6 bases, leaving 7 bases not matched to a gene. Germline V gene lookup returns CDR1 SGHVS and CDR2 FNYEAQ. The CDR3 DNA reads as TGTGCCAGCAGCGATACAGGGGTAGGTCAGCCCCAGCATTTT. It encodes CASSDTGVGQPQHF. The complete variable domain, with remaining parts taken from reference TRBV7-6 and TRBJ1-5, reads GAGVSQSPRYKVTKRGQDVALRCDPISGHVSLYWYRQALGQGPEFLTYFNYEAQQDKSGLPNDRFSAERPEGSISTLTIQRTEQRDSAMYRCASSDTGVGQPQHFGDGTRLSIL.

There are a few counts of this clone. A read error may account for a junction end that differs from germline. The chain couples TRBV29-1 to TRBJ1-3, with 8 bases fitting TRBD1. The CDR3 spans 11 residues. Germline V gene lookup returns CDR1 SQVTM and CDR2 ANQGSEA. CDR3 sequence reads: CSAGQGSTIYF. CDR3 nucleotide sequence: TGCAGCGCCGGACAGGGAAGCACCATATATTTT.

V is TRBV6-6 and J is TRBJ2-7; 8 positions match TRBD1. The germline CDR1 and CDR2 sequences are MNHNY and SVGAGI (reference sequence). Germline trimming cut 5 bases from V and 6 bases from J; bases unmatched to any gene: 9. The CDR3 totals 14 residues. The CDR3 region is CASSPTGTGGEQYF. For the CDR3, the DNA is TGTGCCAGCAGTCCAACCGGGACAGGCGGCGAGCAGTACTTC.

This clone was observed a handful of times. This chain uses TRBV29-1 with TRBJ1-1, with D possibly TRBD1 on 5 matching bases. The CDR3 totals 12 residues. V was clipped by 4 bases and J by 0 bases, with 6 bases between them. The germline gives CDR1 SQVTM, CDR2 ANQGSEA. This chain's CDR3 is CSVGGLNTEAFF. DNA for the CDR3: TGCAGCGTTGGGGGACTGAACACTGAAGCTTTCTTT.

The J gene is TRBJ2-5, the V gene TRBV9; maybe TRBD1 (6 bases). Germline CDR1 SGDLS, CDR2 YYNGEE. Trimming took 0 bases from V and 1 from J, leaving 13 bases between them. The CDR3 spans 16 residues. CDR3 amino acids: CASSVADRGPQETQYF. CDR3 DNA: TGTGCCAGCAGCGTAGCGGACAGAGGACCCCAAGAGACCCAGTACTTC.

The V gene is TRBV7-6, the J gene TRBJ2-2; 13 nucleotides match TRBD2. This CDR3 is built from 17 residues. J lost 1 base, V lost 8 bases, and 7 bases had no gene match. Germline V lookup: CDR1 SGHVS, CDR2 FNYEAQ. The CDR3 DNA reads TGTGCCAGCGGCTGGGGACTAGCGGGACTGAACACCGGGGAGCTGTTTTTT. It codes for CASGWGLAGLNTGELFF.

CDR3 region: CASSQEGLDTGEQFF. CDR3 coding DNA: TGCGCCAGCAGCCAAGAGGGATTGGACACAGGTGAGCAGTTCTTC. The chain combines TRBV4-1 with TRBJ2-1; possible D gene TRBD1, 5 bases. Germline V gene sequence: CDR1 MGHRA, CDR2 YSYEKL. Deletions cut 0 bases from V and 9 bases from J, with 15 bases between. CDR3 length equals 15 residues.

The genes are TRBV9 and TRBJ2-1, with 12 positions matching TRBD2. Looked up from germline, CDR1 is SGDLS and CDR2 is YYNGEE. V dropped 2 bases and J dropped 4; count of bases not matched to a gene: 4. The CDR3 spans 16 residues. The CDR3 nucleotides are TGTGCCAGCAGCGTTCGACTAGCGGGAGCTTACAATGAGCAGTTCTTC. It yields the protein CASSVRLAGAYNEQFF.

The chain carries TRBV19 and TRBJ2-3; the D is unclear. Germline assignment: CDR1 LNHDA and CDR2 SQIVND (reference sequence). The germline V and J ends were trimmed by 3 bases and 1 base, with 8 bases remaining between them. The CDR3 has 14 residues. The CDR3 protein is CASSMGWGTDTQYF. CDR3 DNA sequence: TGTGCCAGTAGTATGGGCTGGGGCACAGATACGCAGTATTTT.

V and J are TRBV6-4 and TRBJ1-5, with 8 bases aligning to TRBD1. Losses at the gene ends were 5 bases for V and 3 bases for J; bases not matched to a gene: 3. Germline V gene data show CDR1 as MRHNA and CDR2 as SNTAGT. There are 14 residues in the CDR3. The CDR3 DNA is TGTGCCAGCAGTCCGGACAGGGTCAATCAGCCCCAGCATTTT. Protein: CASSPDRVNQPQHF.

This chain joins TRBV27 and TRBJ1-1; D call uncertain. The V and J ends lost 1 base and 1 base respectively, with 10 bases between them. CDR3 length equals 15 residues. Germline lookup yields CDR1 MNHEY and CDR2 SMNVEV (reference sequence). The CDR3 DNA sequence: TGTGCCAGCAGTTTATTAAAGACGTCGAACACTGAAGCTTTCTTT. This sequence encodes CASSLLKTSNTEAFF.